Below, 24 T cell receptor beta chains from the same sample are listed, as sequenced in a study of blood T cell repertoires in COVID-19. Using immunoSEQ multiplex PCR, the repertoire was profiled, and TCRdb retains in-frame clones only, with some absent. The table records a few hundred thousand clones, 85% of them present only once. Input material: PBMCs or T cells enriched from blood (not recorded which). These TCRs come from a man aged 40-49 years who had recovered from COVID-19.

The chain joins TRBV11-2 to TRBJ2-1; 7 positions match TRBD2. The CDR3 is 13 residues long. With 1 base clipped from V and 8 bases from J, the junction kept 2 bases outside the gene matches. The germline V gene encodes CDR1 SGHAT and CDR2 FQNNGV. The chain's CDR3 is CASSLVREDEQFF. CDR3 in DNA: TGTGCCAGCAGCTTAGTCCGGGAGGATGAGCAGTTCTTC.

In regard to this clone: This sample also contains other DNA sequences that code for the same CDR3. This chain joins TRBV5-4 and TRBJ1-2, with D perhaps matching TRBD1 (6 bases). Germline V gene sequence: CDR1 SGHNT, CDR2 YYREEE (reference sequence). The CDR3 length is 13 residues. The V end lost 4 bases, the J end lost 7 bases, and 14 bases lay between the germline ends. In DNA form, the CDR3 reads TGTGCCAGCAGCCTACAGGGAGCGAGTGGCTACACCTTC. It translates to CASSLQGASGYTF.

The rearrangement uses TRBV5-1 and TRBJ1-1; TRBD1 might be the D (5 bases). Between the trimmed V and J ends, which lost 7 bases and 5 bases, there was a span of 18 bases. There are 14 residues in the CDR3. CDR1 is SGHRS, CDR2 YFSETQ, per germline. The CDR3 nucleotides are TGCGCCAGCGCCCAACAGACAGAAACTACTGAAGCTTTCTTT. Its translation is CASAQQTETTEAFF. The whole variable domain, filled in from reference TRBV5-1 and TRBJ1-1, reads KAGVTQTPRYLIKTRGQQVTLSCSPISGHRSVSWYQQTPGQGLQFLFEYFSETQRNKGNFPGRFSGRQFSNSRSEMNVSTLELGDSALYLCASAQQTETTEAFFGQGTRLTVV.

Details on this clone: In the same sample, other DNA sequences code for this CDR3. The chain is built from TRBV5-1 and TRBJ2-3; D gene unclear. V lost 1 base and J lost 1, with 7 bases in between. CDR3 size: 14 residues. From germline, CDR1 is SGHRS and CDR2 YFSETQ. CDR3 nucleotide sequence: TGCGCCAGCAGCTTGAACTCTGGCACAGATACGCAGTATTTT. It is translated as CASSLNSGTDTQYF. Combining the CDR3 with reference TRBV5-1 and TRBJ2-3 gives the whole variable domain KAGVTQTPRYLIKTRGQQVTLSCSPISGHRSVSWYQQTPGQGLQFLFEYFSETQRNKGNFPGRFSGRQFSNSRSEMNVSTLELGDSALYLCASSLNSGTDTQYFGPGTRLTVL.

In this sample, this clone turned up once. The rearrangement joins TRBV25-1 to TRBJ1-1; D gene uncertain. This CDR3 comprises 12 residues. The V gene lost 6 bases and the J gene lost 0 bases, with 5 bases spanning the gap. Germline CDR1 and CDR2: MGHDK and SYGVNS. CDR3 residues: CASRRMNTEAFF. The CDR3 region has the DNA TGTGCCAGCAGGAGAATGAACACTGAAGCTTTCTTT.

The V and J genes are TRBV7-2 and TRBJ2-3; maybe TRBD2 (6 bases). The V end lost 4 bases, the J end lost 4 bases, and 15 bases lay between the germline ends. This CDR3 contains 15 residues. CDR1 and CDR2 from the germline V gene are SGHTA and FQGNSA. Here the CDR3 reads CASSSRRGAADTQYF. The CDR3 DNA sequence: TGTGCCAGCAGCTCCAGGAGGGGAGCAGCAGATACGCAGTATTTT.

The chain has TRBV19 and TRBJ2-1; the D gene is possibly TRBD1 (5 bases). Germline values: CDR1 LNHDA, CDR2 SQIVND (reference sequence). The length of the CDR3 is 11 residues. With 7 bases removed from V and 10 bases from J, the gap between germline ends came to 11 bases. The CDR3 nucleotides are TGTGCCAGTACGCTAAAGGGGGAGCAGTTCTTC. It yields the protein CASTLKGEQFF.

This clone was counted between two and nine times. The chain is built from TRBV3-1 (or the pseudogene TRBV3-2) and TRBJ2-4, with D possibly matching TRBD2 (6 bases). Germline loops: CDR1 LGHDT, CDR2 YNNKEL (reference sequence). The ends were cut back, 0 bases at V and 0 bases at J, with 18 bases in the middle. The CDR3 contains 19 residues. The CDR3 is CASSQDPGPRGLAKNIQYF. CDR3 in DNA: TGTGCCAGCAGCCAAGACCCCGGGCCTCGGGGACTAGCCAAAAACATTCAGTACTTC.

The chain is built from TRBV7-3 and TRBJ2-3; a weak D match, TRBD2 (6 bases). Per the germline V gene, CDR1 is SGHTA and CDR2 is FQGTGA. The CDR3 sequence is 14 residues long. V gave up 5 bases and J gave up 5 bases, with 14 bases separating them. CDR3 protein: CASSPGGGVDTQYF. As DNA, the CDR3 is TGTGCCAGCAGCCCCGGGGGTGGAGTAGATACGCAGTATTTT.

V gene TRBV19 combines with J gene TRBJ1-2; D might be TRBD1 (6 bases). The CDR3 consists of 14 residues. Germline CDR1 and CDR2: LNHDA and SQIVND (reference sequence). The V and J ends lost 7 bases and 8 bases respectively, with 20 bases between them. The CDR3: CASTPPGHRGGYTF. The DNA for the CDR3 is TGTGCCAGTACTCCCCCGGGACATCGGGGAGGCTACACCTTC. Based on the CDR3 plus reference TRBV19 and TRBJ1-2, the full variable domain is DGGITQSPKYLFRKEGQNVTLSCEQNLNHDAMYWYRQDPGQGLRLIYYSQIVNDFQKGDIAEGYSVSREKKESFPLTVTSAQKNPTAFYLCASTPPGHRGGYTFGSGTRLTVV.

The CDR3, as DNA: TGTGCCAGCGGCGACAGGAACTATGGCTACACCTTC. Amino acid sequence: CASGDRNYGYTF. J is TRBJ1-2 and V is TRBV12-3 or TRBV12-4; possibly TRBD1 for D (6 bases). V lost 8 bases and J 2 bases, leaving 9 bases between the germline ends. CDR3 size: 12 residues.

V and J are TRBV9 and TRBJ1-4; D might be TRBD1 (5 bases). The CDR3 totals 15 residues. With 3 bases removed from V and 0 bases from J, the gap between germline ends came to 9 bases. Germline-derived CDR1 and CDR2 are SGDLS and YYNGEE. The DNA for the CDR3 is TGTGCCAGCAGCGCTTGGGGCACAACTAATGAAAAACTGTTTTTT. Translation: CASSAWGTTNEKLFF.

The V and J genes are TRBV18 and TRBJ1-4, with D possibly TRBD1 on 5 matching bases. The V end was cut by 6 bases, the J end by 3 bases, with 17 bases between. The germline V gene has CDR1 KGHSH and CDR2 LQKENI. CDR3 size: 16 residues. CDR3 loop: CASSTEGPGANEKLFF. The CDR3 DNA follows: TGTGCCAGCTCCACGGAGGGGCCTGGGGCTAATGAAAAACTGTTTTTT.

The chain has TRBV7-2 and TRBJ2-6; 10 positions agree with TRBD1. The CDR3 covers 17 residues. Germline-derived CDR1 and CDR2 are SGHTA and FQGNSA. Trimming cost V 6 bases and J 3 bases; bases outside gene matches: 8. CDR3: CASRRTGGIFGANVLTF. Here the CDR3 DNA reads TGTGCCAGCAGACGGACAGGGGGGATCTTTGGGGCCAACGTCCTGACTTTC.

This clone was seen repeatedly, ten times or more. The chain recombines TRBV19 with TRBJ2-7; the match to TRBD1 covers 7 bases. Trimming took 4 bases from V and 0 from J; bases not matched to a gene: 3. Germline CDR1 reads LNHDA; CDR2 reads SQIVND (reference sequence). CDR3 length: 14 amino acids. The CDR3 DNA follows: TGTGCCAGTAGTAGGGGACAGAGCTCCTACGAGCAGTACTTC. Amino acid sequence: CASSRGQSSYEQYF.

V and J are TRBV19 and TRBJ2-3, with D maybe TRBD2 (7 bases). V was trimmed by 6 bases and J by 0 bases, leaving 19 bases between them. There are 17 residues in the CDR3. Per the germline V gene, CDR1 is LNHDA and CDR2 is SQIVND (reference sequence). The CDR3 DNA sequence: TGTGCCAGTAGAAGGGGGAGGGGAGGGGCCAGCACAGATACGCAGTATTTT. Its translation is CASRRGRGGASTDTQYF. Together with reference TRBV19 and TRBJ2-3, the CDR3 gives the full variable domain: DGGITQSPKYLFRKEGQNVTLSCEQNLNHDAMYWYRQDPGQGLRLIYYSQIVNDFQKGDIAEGYSVSREKKESFPLTVTSAQKNPTAFYLCASRRGRGGASTDTQYFGPGTRLTVL.

V and J are TRBV7-2 and TRBJ1-6, with D unclear. V lost 1 base, J lost 7 bases, and 8 bases lay in between. Germline assignment: CDR1 SGHTA and CDR2 FQGNSA. CDR3 size: 14 residues. CDR3 DNA sequence: TGTGCCAGCAGCTTAGTGGCGGAAAATTCACCCCTCCACTTT. It is translated as CASSLVAENSPLHF. The whole variable domain, filled in from reference TRBV7-2 and TRBJ1-6, reads GAGVSQSPSNKVTEKGKDVELRCDPISGHTALYWYRQSLGQGLEFLIYFQGNSAPDKSGLPSDRFSAERTGGSVSTLTIQRTQQEDSAVYLCASSLVAENSPLHFGNGTRLTVT.

The chain employs TRBV12-5 and TRBJ1-1, with D hard to call. V lost 5 bases to trimming and J lost 0 bases, with 7 bases between them. In germline, CDR1 is LGHNT, CDR2 FRNRAP. This CDR3 is built from 13 residues. CDR3 sequence: CASGQLVNTEAFF. CDR3 coding DNA: TGTGCTAGTGGTCAACTAGTGAACACTGAAGCTTTCTTT.

This chain connects TRBV7-2 to TRBJ2-1; no reliable D call. CDR3 length equals 14 residues. V lost 5 bases and J 8 bases, leaving 16 bases between the germline ends. The germline CDR1 and CDR2 sequences are SGHTA and FQGNSA. The CDR3: CASSLNLRTYEQFF. CDR3 DNA sequence: TGTGCCAGCAGCCTAAACCTGCGTACTTATGAGCAGTTCTTC.

The rearrangement links TRBV28 to TRBJ1-2, with 8 bases lining up with TRBD1. This CDR3 has 17 residues. J gave up 7 bases and V 4 bases, and 17 bases lay outside the gene matches. The V gene's germline CDR1 is MDHEN and CDR2 SYDVKM. The CDR3 nucleotides read TGTGCCAGCAGTTCACCCGGGACAGGACCCCGTTTTGGTGGCTACACCTTC. This encodes CASSSPGTGPRFGGYTF.

The gene calls are TRBV5-1 and TRBJ1-4; 11 bases agree with TRBD1. Germline CDR1 and CDR2: SGHRS and YFSETQ. Unmatched junction bases numbered 6, after V lost 4 bases and J lost 7 bases. The CDR3 is made up of 15 amino acids. This CDR3 reads CASSPGQGVGEKLFF. DNA of the CDR3: TGCGCCAGCAGCCCGGGACAGGGGGTCGGTGAAAAACTGTTTTTT.

The V gene is TRBV27, the J gene TRBJ1-5; 8 nucleotides agree with TRBD1. J lost 1 base, V lost 2 bases, and 4 bases had no gene match. CDR1 is MNHEY, CDR2 SMNVEV, per germline (reference sequence). CDR3 length: 16 residues. The CDR3 loop reads CASSLAGGASNQPQHF. DNA of the CDR3: TGTGCCAGCAGTTTAGCAGGGGGCGCGAGCAATCAGCCCCAGCATTTT.

The chain has TRBV2 and TRBJ1-1; unclear D gene. V was clipped by 1 base and J by 4 bases, with 7 bases between them. Germline V gene data show CDR1 as SNHLY and CDR2 as FYNNEI. This CDR3 comprises 13 residues. CDR3 loop: CASSEGAGTEAFF. CDR3 sequence (DNA): TGTGCCAGCAGTGAAGGGGCAGGCACTGAAGCTTTCTTT.

The CDR3: CSGRPGQGYNEQFF. The DNA of the CDR3 is TGCAGCGGACGACCGGGACAGGGCTACAATGAGCAGTTCTTC. This chain connects TRBV29-1 to TRBJ2-1; TRBD1 aligns across 9 bases. V was pared by 7 bases and J by 3 bases, with 7 bases of the junction left unmatched. The germline CDR1 and CDR2 sequences are SQVTM and ANQGSEA. This CDR3 is 14 amino acids long.